This is a list of T cell receptor beta chains from one sample in a study of blood T cell repertoires in COVID-19. Using immunoSEQ multiplex PCR, the repertoire was profiled, and TCRdb retains in-frame clones only, with some absent. The sample gives 300,000 to 400,000 clones, 88% of which show up once; around 0.95% is in the top ten. Sequenced: PBMCs or T cells enriched from blood (not recorded which). The receptors shown here come from a woman aged 30 to 39 with acute COVID-19. CDR3s include the opening cysteine and the closing phenylalanine or tryptophan. D genes are given only for firm matches. Part of the rows lack a size; the others show once, few, many or a class for expanded clones.

d_call clone_size j_call v_call cdr3_aa cdr3_nt
- - TRBJ1-6 TRBV5-5 CASSLANSPLHF TGTGCCAGCAGCTTAGCTAATTCACCCCTCCACTTT
- - TRBJ2-5 TRBV9 CASSGGGPETQYF TGTGCCAGCAGCGGGGGCGGACCTGAGACCCAGTACTTC
- - TRBJ2-3 TRBV6-5 CASRQGGTDTQYF TGTGCCAGCAGGCAAGGAGGGACAGATACGCAGTATTTT
- once TRBJ1-1 TRBV7-3 CASSPRGGMNTEAFF TGTGCCAGCAGCCCCAGGGGAGGGATGAACACTGAAGCTTTCTTT
- - TRBJ2-1 TRBV27 CASRVGEGAGNEQFF TGTGCCAGCAGGGTCGGCGAGGGGGCGGGGAATGAGCAGTTCTTC
- - TRBJ1-5 TRBV5-1 CASSYDGDSNQPQHF TGCGCCAGCAGCTACGACGGAGATAGCAATCAGCCCCAGCATTTT
- - TRBJ1-1 TRBV4-3 CASSQDRGGGTEAFF TGCGCCAGCAGCCAAGATCGGGGGGGTGGCACTGAAGCTTTCTTT
TRBD1 - TRBJ2-2 TRBV9 CASSDSYRGSTGELFF TGTGCCAGCAGCGACTCCTACAGGGGGAGCACCGGGGAGCTGTTTTTT
TRBD2 - TRBJ2-7 TRBV7-2 CASSLAGLAGGPLLGSYEQYF TGTGCCAGCAGCTTAGCGGGACTAGCGGGGGGGCCTCTTCTTGGCTCCTACGAGCAGTACTTC
- - TRBJ2-2 TRBV6-5 CASSYSSTGRSGELFF TGTGCCAGCAGTTACTCGAGTACAGGACGGAGCGGGGAGCTGTTTTTT
- - TRBJ1-1 TRBV29-1 CSVEDGKGVTEAFF TGCAGCGTTGAAGATGGAAAGGGGGTGACTGAAGCTTTCTTT
- once TRBJ1-5 TRBV9 CASSVGGNGNQPQHF TGTGCCAGCAGCGTAGGAGGTAATGGCAATCAGCCCCAGCATTTT
- - TRBJ1-2 TRBV7-9 CASSFSGAGGGYTF TGTGCCAGCAGCTTTTCCGGAGCCGGAGGGGGCTACACCTTC
- - TRBJ1-6 TRBV6-5 CASKEPGQNNSPLHF TGTGCCAGCAAGGAGCCGGGACAAAATAATTCACCCCTCCACTTT
- - TRBJ2-1 TRBV30 CAWSVRGNEQFF TGTGCCTGGAGTGTACGGGGGAATGAGCAGTTCTTC
TRBD2 - TRBJ2-5 TRBV7-2 CASSLPSGGIETQYF TGTGCCAGCAGCTTACCTAGCGGGGGGATTGAGACCCAGTACTTC
- once TRBJ1-4 TRBV2 CASSEVLGRGEKLFF TGTGCCAGCAGTGAAGTTTTAGGGCGGGGTGAAAAACTGTTTTTT
- - TRBJ1-6 TRBV27 CASSFGGRGSPLHF TGTGCCAGCAGTTTCGGTGGGAGGGGTTCACCCCTCCACTTT
- - TRBJ2-5 TRBV5-6 CASSLLGPVGTQYF TGTGCCAGCAGCTTGCTTGGGCCTGTTGGGACCCAGTACTTC
TRBD1 - TRBJ2-7 TRBV3-1/TRBV3-2 CASSRTGGHGEQYF TGTGCCAGCAGCCGGACAGGGGGTCACGGCGAGCAGTACTTC
TRBD2 - TRBJ2-1 TRBV5-1 CASSPSGGSNEQFF TGCGCCAGCAGCCCTTCGGGGGGTTCGAATGAGCAGTTCTTC
TRBD1 - TRBJ1-1 TRBV5-1 CASRQGVTEAFF TGCGCCAGCCGACAGGGGGTAACTGAAGCTTTCTTT
- - TRBJ1-5 TRBV7-9 CASSLELDQPQHF TGTGCCAGCAGCTTAGAACTGGATCAGCCCCAGCATTTT
- - TRBJ2-2 TRBV5-6 CASSLDRTPYTGELFF TGTGCCAGCAGCTTGGATCGGACACCATACACCGGGGAGCTGTTTTTT
TRBD1 - TRBJ1-2 TRBV27 CASSTQGGNYGYTF TGTGCCAGCAGTACACAGGGGGGCAACTATGGCTACACCTTC
- - TRBJ2-7 TRBV12-3/TRBV12-4 CASSTSSPYEQYF TGTGCCAGCAGTACAAGTAGCCCCTACGAGCAGTACTTC
TRBD1 - TRBJ2-1 TRBV5-1 CASSLGSRQGSSYNEQFF TGCGCCAGCAGCTTGGGAAGTCGACAGGGGTCCTCCTACAATGAGCAGTTCTTC
TRBD1 - TRBJ1-1 TRBV2 CASKGTGAGDTEAFF TGTGCCAGCAAGGGGACAGGGGCCGGGGACACTGAAGCTTTCTTT
TRBD1 once TRBJ1-4 TRBV5-6 CASSLVIPDREIEEKLFF TGTGCCAGCAGCTTGGTGATCCCAGACAGGGAAATTGAAGAAAAACTGTTTTTT
TRBD2 - TRBJ2-2 TRBV7-2 CASSPMGGMSGELFF TGTGCCAGCAGCCCCATGGGAGGGATGTCCGGGGAGCTGTTTTTT
- - TRBJ2-3 TRBV7-9 CASSIGLGNTQYF TGTGCCAGCAGCATCGGACTGGGCAATACGCAGTATTTT
TRBD2 - TRBJ2-3 TRBV5-6 CASSLDLGSGERDTQYF TGTGCCAGCAGCTTGGATTTGGGTAGCGGGGAAAGGGATACGCAGTATTTT
TRBD1 few TRBJ1-1 TRBV10-1 CASSDQTGGKTEAFF TGCGCCAGCAGTGACCAAACAGGGGGAAAAACTGAAGCTTTCTTT
TRBD2 - TRBJ2-6 TRBV19 CASSTSRGGLPSGANVLTF TGTGCCAGTAGTACCTCACGGGGGGGTCTCCCCTCTGGGGCCAACGTCCTGACTTTC
TRBD1 - TRBJ1-2 TRBV5-1 CASSFGQGGTYGYTF TGCGCCAGCAGCTTTGGACAGGGCGGGACCTATGGCTACACCTTC
TRBD2 - TRBJ2-3 TRBV6-5 CASSTSGGLTDTQYF TGTGCCAGCAGTACTAGCGGGGGTCTCACAGATACGCAGTATTTT
- - TRBJ1-5 TRBV6-6 CASSYSQGRSNQPQHF TGTGCCAGCAGTTACTCGCAGGGGCGGAGCAATCAGCCCCAGCATTTT
TRBD1 - TRBJ1-2 TRBV4-3 CASSQDRGGYGYTF TGCGCCAGCAGCCAGGACAGGGGGGGCTATGGCTACACCTTC
- - TRBJ1-3 TRBV11-3 CASSLYSGNTIYF TGTGCCAGCAGCTTATACTCTGGAAACACCATATATTTT
- - TRBJ2-1 TRBV30 CAWSRAGTTQFF TGTGCCTGGAGTCGGGCCGGGACAACGCAGTTCTTC
- few TRBJ2-7 TRBV20-1 CSASLSHEQYF TGCAGTGCTTCCCTGAGCCACGAGCAGTACTTC
TRBD1 - TRBJ2-2 TRBV5-1 CASSKDRTNTGELFF TGCGCCAGCAGCAAGGACAGGACTAACACCGGGGAGCTGTTTTTT